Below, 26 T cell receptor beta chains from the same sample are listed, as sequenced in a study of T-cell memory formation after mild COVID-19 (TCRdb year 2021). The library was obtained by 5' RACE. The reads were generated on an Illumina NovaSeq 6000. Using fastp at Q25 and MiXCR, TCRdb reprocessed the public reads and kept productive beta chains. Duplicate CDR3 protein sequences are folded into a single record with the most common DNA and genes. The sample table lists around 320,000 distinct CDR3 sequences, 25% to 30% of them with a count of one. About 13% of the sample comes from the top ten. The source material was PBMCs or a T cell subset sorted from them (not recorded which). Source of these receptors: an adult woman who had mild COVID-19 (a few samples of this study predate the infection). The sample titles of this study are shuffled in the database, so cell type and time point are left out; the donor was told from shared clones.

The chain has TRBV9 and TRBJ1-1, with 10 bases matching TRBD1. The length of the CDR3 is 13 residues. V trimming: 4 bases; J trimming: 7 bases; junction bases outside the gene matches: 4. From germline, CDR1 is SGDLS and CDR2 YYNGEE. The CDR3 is CASSPRTGGEAFF. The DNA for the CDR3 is TGTGCCAGCAGCCCTAGGACAGGGGGTGAAGCTTTCTTT.

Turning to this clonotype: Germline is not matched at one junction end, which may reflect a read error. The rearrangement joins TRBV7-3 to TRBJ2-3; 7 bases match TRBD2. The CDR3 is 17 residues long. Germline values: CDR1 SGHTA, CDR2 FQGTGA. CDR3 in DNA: TGTGACAGCAGCTTACACCGCCGGCGGGGGAGCACAGATACGCAGTATTTT. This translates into CDSSLHRRRGSTDTQYF.

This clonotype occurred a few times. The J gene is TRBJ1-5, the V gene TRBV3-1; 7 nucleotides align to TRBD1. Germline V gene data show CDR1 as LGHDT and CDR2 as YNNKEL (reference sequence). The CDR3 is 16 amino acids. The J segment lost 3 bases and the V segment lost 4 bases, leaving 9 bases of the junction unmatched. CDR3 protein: CASSPSTGLVNQPQHF. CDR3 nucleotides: TGTGCCAGCAGCCCATCGACAGGGCTGGTCAATCAGCCCCAGCATTTT.

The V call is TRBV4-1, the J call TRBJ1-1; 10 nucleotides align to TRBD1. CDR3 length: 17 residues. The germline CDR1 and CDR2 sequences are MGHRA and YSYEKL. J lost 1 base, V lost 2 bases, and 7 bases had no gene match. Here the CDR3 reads CASSQPGQGFRNTEAFF. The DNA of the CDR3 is TGCGCCAGCAGCCAACCGGGACAGGGGTTTCGGAACACTGAAGCTTTCTTT.

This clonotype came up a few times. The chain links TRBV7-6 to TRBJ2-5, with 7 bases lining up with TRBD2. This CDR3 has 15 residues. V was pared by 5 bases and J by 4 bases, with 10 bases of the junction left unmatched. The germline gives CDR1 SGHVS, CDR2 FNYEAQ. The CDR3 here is CASSLLSGRIETQYF. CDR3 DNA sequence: TGTGCCAGCAGCCTTTTGTCCGGGAGGATAGAGACCCAGTACTTC.

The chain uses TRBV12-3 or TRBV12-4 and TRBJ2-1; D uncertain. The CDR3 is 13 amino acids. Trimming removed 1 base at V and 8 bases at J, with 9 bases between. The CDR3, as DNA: TGTGCCAGCAGTTTAGGGATTTCGGATGAGCAGTTCTTC. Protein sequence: CASSLGISDEQFF.

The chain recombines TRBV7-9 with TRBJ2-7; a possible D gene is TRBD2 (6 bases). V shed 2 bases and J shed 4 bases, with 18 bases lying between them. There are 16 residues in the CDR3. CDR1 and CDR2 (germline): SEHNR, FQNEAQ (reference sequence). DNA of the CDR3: TGTGCCAGCAGCTTAATGGAGGGACTGGTGTTGTACGAGCAGTACTTC. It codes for CASSLMEGLVLYEQYF.

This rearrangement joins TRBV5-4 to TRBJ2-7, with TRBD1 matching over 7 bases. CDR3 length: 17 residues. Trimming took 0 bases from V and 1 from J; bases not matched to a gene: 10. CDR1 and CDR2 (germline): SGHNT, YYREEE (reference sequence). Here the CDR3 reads CASSLGGSTGASYEQYF. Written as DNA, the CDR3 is TGTGCCAGCAGCTTGGGAGGTAGTACAGGGGCGTCCTACGAGCAGTACTTC.

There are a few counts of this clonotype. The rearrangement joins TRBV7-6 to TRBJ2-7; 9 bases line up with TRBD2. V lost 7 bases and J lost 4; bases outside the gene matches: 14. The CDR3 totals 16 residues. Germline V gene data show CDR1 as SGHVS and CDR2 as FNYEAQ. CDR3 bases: TGTGCCAGCACCCAAGGGGCGGGAGGGCCTCATTACGAGCAGTACTTC. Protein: CASTQGAGGPHYEQYF.

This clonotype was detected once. The CDR3 loop reads CSETSGGTDTQYF. The DNA for the CDR3 is TGCAGCGAGACTAGCGGAGGCACAGATACGCAGTATTTT. This chain uses TRBV29-1 with TRBJ2-3; 9 bases agree with TRBD2. CDR3 length: 13 amino acids. Germline CDR1 is SQVTM and CDR2 is ANQGSEA. The ends lost 7 bases at V and 1 base at J; junction bases unmatched: 3.

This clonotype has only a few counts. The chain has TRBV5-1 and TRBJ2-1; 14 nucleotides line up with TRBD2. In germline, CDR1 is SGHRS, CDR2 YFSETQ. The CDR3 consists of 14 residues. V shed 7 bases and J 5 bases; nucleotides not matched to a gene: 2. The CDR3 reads CASGTSGGNNEQFF. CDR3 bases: TGCGCCAGCGGGACTAGCGGGGGCAACAATGAGCAGTTCTTC.

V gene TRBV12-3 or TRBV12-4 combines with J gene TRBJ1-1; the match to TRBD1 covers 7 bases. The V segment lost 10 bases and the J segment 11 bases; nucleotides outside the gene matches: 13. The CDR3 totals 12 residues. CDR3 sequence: CATLRGGRDAFF. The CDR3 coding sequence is TGTGCCACCCTCAGGGGGGGCCGTGACGCTTTCTTT.

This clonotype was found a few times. The CDR3, as DNA: TGTGCCAGCAGCTCGAGTTGGACAACGGCGGGCGCCGGGGAGCTGTTTTTT. Translation gives CASSSSWTTAGAGELFF. The V gene is TRBV7-9, the J gene TRBJ2-2; D possibly matches TRBD1 or TRBD2 (5 bases each). Per germline, CDR1 SEHNR and CDR2 FQNEAQ (reference sequence). There are 17 residues in the CDR3. Trimming removed 4 bases from V and 6 bases from J, with 21 bases in between.

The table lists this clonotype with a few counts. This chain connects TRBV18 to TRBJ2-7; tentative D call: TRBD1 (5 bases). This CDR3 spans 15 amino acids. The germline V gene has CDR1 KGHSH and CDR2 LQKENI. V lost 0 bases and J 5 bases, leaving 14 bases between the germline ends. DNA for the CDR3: TGTGCCAGCTCACCACCGATCAAGGGGTCCCACGAGCAGTACTTC. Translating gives CASSPPIKGSHEQYF.

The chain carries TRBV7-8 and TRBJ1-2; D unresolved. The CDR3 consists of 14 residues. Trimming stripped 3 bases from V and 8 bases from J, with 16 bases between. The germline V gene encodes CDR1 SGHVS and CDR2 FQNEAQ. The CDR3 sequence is CASSLVGRPDGYTF. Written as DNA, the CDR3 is TGTGCCAGCAGCTTGGTGGGGAGACCTGACGGCTACACCTTC.

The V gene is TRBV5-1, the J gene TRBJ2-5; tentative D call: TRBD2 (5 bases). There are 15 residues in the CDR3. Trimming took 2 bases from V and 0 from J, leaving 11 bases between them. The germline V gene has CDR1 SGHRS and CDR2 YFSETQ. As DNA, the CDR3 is TGCGCCAGCAGCTTCCAATCGGGGAACCAAGAGACCCAGTACTTC. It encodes CASSFQSGNQETQYF.

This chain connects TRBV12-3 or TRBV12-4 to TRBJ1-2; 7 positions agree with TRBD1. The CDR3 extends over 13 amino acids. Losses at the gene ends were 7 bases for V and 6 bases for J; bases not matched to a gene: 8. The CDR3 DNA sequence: TGTGCCAGCAATAACAGGGGAGGAGATGGCTACACCTTC. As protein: CASNNRGGDGYTF.

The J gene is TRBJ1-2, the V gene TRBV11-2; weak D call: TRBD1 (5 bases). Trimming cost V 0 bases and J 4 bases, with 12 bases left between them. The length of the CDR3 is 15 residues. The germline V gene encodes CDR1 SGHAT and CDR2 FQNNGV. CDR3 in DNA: TGTGCCAGCAGCTTAGATCGGGGGGTCGCCTATGGCTACACCTTC. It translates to CASSLDRGVAYGYTF.

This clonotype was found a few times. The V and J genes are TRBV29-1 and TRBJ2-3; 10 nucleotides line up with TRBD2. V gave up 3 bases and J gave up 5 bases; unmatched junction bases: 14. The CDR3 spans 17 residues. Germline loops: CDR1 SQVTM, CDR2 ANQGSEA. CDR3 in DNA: TGCAGCGTTGAGATAGGGACACTAGCGGGGAGGCTAGATACGCAGTATTTT. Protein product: CSVEIGTLAGRLDTQYF.

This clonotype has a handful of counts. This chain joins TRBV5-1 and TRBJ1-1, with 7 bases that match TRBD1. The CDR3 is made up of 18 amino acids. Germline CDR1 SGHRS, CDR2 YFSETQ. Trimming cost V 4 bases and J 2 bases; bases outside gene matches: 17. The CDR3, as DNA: TGCGCCAGCAGCGCGCGGAGGGGGCTCTCCGGCCGAAACACTGAAGCTTTCTTT. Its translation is CASSARRGLSGRNTEAFF. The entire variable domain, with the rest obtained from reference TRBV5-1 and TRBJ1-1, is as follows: KAGVTQTPRYLIKTRGQQVTLSCSPISGHRSVSWYQQTPGQGLQFLFEYFSETQRNKGNFPGRFSGRQFSNSRSEMNVSTLELGDSALYLCASSARRGLSGRNTEAFFGQGTRLTVV.

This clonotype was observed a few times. CDR3 in DNA: TGCAGCGTTAAAGGGGCGGCTAGCTCCAATGAGCAGTTCTTC. The encoded protein is CSVKGAASSNEQFF. The chain recombines TRBV29-1 with TRBJ2-1; tentatively, D is TRBD1 or TRBD2 (5 bases each). The CDR3 has 14 amino acids. Germline V CDR1 and CDR2: SQVTM, ANQGSEA. V dropped 5 bases and J dropped 6 bases, with 17 bases sitting between them.

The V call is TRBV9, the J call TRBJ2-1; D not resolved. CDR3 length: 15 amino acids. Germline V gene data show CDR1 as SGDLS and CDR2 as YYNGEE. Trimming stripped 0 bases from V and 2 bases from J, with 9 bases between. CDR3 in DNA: TGTGCCAGCAGCGTAGCGGGTCTTACCTACAATGAGCAGTTCTTC. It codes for CASSVAGLTYNEQFF.

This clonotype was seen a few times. The CDR3 DNA reads TGTGCCAGCAGCTTAGAGGACATAGCGGGGGGACTTTTCACAGATACGCAGTATTTT. This codes for CASSLEDIAGGLFTDTQYF. The chain uses TRBV7-2 and TRBJ2-3, with 10 bases lining up with TRBD2. With V trimmed by 1 base and J by 2 bases, 12 bases remained unmatched. Germline loops: CDR1 SGHTA, CDR2 FQGNSA. This CDR3 region has 19 residues. The full variable domain, its missing parts supplied by reference TRBV7-2 and TRBJ2-3, is GAGVSQSPSNKVTEKGKDVELRCDPISGHTALYWYRQSLGQGLEFLIYFQGNSAPDKSGLPSDRFSAERTGGSVSTLTIQRTQQEDSAVYLCASSLEDIAGGLFTDTQYFGPGTRLTVL.

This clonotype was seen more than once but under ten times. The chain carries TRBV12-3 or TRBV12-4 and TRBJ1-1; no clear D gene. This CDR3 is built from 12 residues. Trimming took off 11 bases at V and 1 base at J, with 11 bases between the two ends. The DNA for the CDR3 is TGTGCCGTAGAGGGCCGGAACACTGAAGCTTTCTTT. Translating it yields CAVEGRNTEAFF.

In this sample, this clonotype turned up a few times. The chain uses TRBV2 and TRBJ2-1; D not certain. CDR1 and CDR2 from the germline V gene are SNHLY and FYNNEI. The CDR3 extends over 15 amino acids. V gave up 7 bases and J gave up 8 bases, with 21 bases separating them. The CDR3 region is CASKSGPTAVDEQFF. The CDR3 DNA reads TGTGCCAGCAAATCCGGTCCGACCGCAGTCGATGAGCAGTTCTTC.

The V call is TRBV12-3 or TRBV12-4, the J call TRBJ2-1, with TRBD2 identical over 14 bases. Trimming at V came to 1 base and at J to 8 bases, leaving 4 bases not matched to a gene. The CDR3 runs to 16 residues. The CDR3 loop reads CASSLGLAGGPHEQFF. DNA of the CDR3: TGTGCCAGCAGTTTAGGACTAGCGGGAGGGCCGCATGAGCAGTTCTTC.